A single sample is the source of the 29 T cell receptor beta chains below, sequenced in a study of regulatory T cells in long-lasting Graves disease. Time point meaning: newly diagnosed GD, antithyroid drugs for less than 3 months. PBMCs were the source of the RNA used for TCR sequencing. The authors built TCR beta libraries using iRepertoire HTBI primers and Arm-PCR of CDR3 regions. TCRdb reprocessed the multiplex PCR reads with MiXCR, giving one entry per CDR3 protein. The sample lists some 250,000 distinct CDR3 sequences, 18% seen once, with around 15% in the top ten. Another study also made use of these data, one on T cells in Graves' hyperthyroidism and ophthalmopathy.

Sequenced material: peripheral blood mononuclear cells (PBMCs), taken at new diagnosis, from a patient treated with antithyroid drugs. These receptors were collected from a woman in her 30s with Graves disease.

This clonotype was seen many times. V gene TRBV2 combines with J gene TRBJ2-2; tentatively, D is TRBD2 (6 bases). V lost 6 bases and J lost 1, with 15 bases in between. CDR3 length equals 16 residues. Germline CDR1 and CDR2: SNHLY and FYNNEI. The chain's CDR3 is CASRGVAARNTGELFF. The CDR3 nucleotides are TGTGCCAGCAGGGGGGTAGCGGCTAGGAACACCGGGGAGCTGTTTTTT.

In its sample, this clonotype was seen many times. The chain has TRBV2 and TRBJ1-5; tentative D call: TRBD1 (6 bases). CDR3 length equals 14 residues. Germline CDR1 and CDR2: SNHLY and FYNNEI. V was shortened by 2 bases and J by 3 bases, with 8 bases between the two germline ends. The CDR3 nucleotides read TGTGCCAGCAGTGAAAACAGGGACAATCAGCCCCAGCATTTT. Amino acid sequence: CASSENRDNQPQHF.

This clonotype was counted many times. The rearrangement links TRBV15 to TRBJ1-1; a possible D gene is TRBD1 (6 bases). The CDR3 sequence is 16 residues long. The germline CDR1 and CDR2 sequences are LNHNV and YYDKDF (reference sequence). V lost 6 bases to trimming and J lost 1 base, with 18 bases between them. CDR3 DNA sequence: TGTGCCACCAGAAGGGCCAGGGGCTCCCAGAACACTGAAGCTTTCTTT. Protein: CATRRARGSQNTEAFF.

The table lists this clonotype with many counts. This chain joins TRBV7-2 and TRBJ2-7; D ambiguous. Trimming took off 5 bases at V and 4 bases at J, with 12 bases between the two ends. The CDR3 loop spans 13 amino acids. In germline, CDR1 is SGHTA, CDR2 FQGNSA. The CDR3 region is CASSHPPRYEQYF. For the CDR3, the DNA is TGTGCCAGCAGCCACCCCCCGCGGTACGAGCAGTACTTC.

V and J are TRBV19 and TRBJ2-7; D is possibly TRBD1 (6 bases). The V gene lost 3 bases and the J gene lost 7 bases, with 19 bases spanning the gap. From germline, CDR1 is LNHDA and CDR2 SQIVND (reference sequence). The CDR3 is made up of 15 amino acids. The CDR3 here is CASSIPRTAYNEQYF. In nucleotides, the CDR3 is TGTGCCAGTAGTATCCCTCGGACAGCGTACAATGAGCAGTACTTC.

The J gene is TRBJ2-3, the V gene TRBV11-2, with D perhaps matching TRBD1 or TRBD2 (6 bases each). V dropped 2 bases and J dropped 10 bases, with 10 bases sitting between them. This CDR3 region has 12 residues. The germline V gene encodes CDR1 SGHAT and CDR2 FQNNGV. CDR3 loop: CASSLLGGSQYF. CDR3 nucleotide sequence: TGTGCCAGCAGCTTACTAGGGGGGTCGCAGTATTTT. Full variable domain (remainder filled in from reference TRBV11-2 and TRBJ2-3): EAGVAQSPRYKIIEKRQSVAFWCNPISGHATLYWYQQILGQGPKLLIQFQNNGVVDDSQLPKDRFSAERLKGVDSTLKIQPAKLEDSAVYLCASSLLGGSQYFGPGTRLTVL.

This clonotype occurred many times. The chain has TRBV5-1 and TRBJ1-3, with D possibly matching TRBD1 (5 bases). V was pared by 0 bases and J by 1 base, with 20 bases between. This CDR3 has 19 residues. Looked up from germline, CDR1 is SGHRS and CDR2 is YFSETQ. The CDR3 spells CASSLGQIAETASGNTIYF. The DNA for the CDR3 is TGCGCCAGCAGCTTGGGCCAAATAGCAGAGACAGCGTCTGGAAACACCATATATTTT. Full variable domain (missing parts from reference TRBV5-1 and TRBJ1-3): KAGVTQTPRYLIKTRGQQVTLSCSPISGHRSVSWYQQTPGQGLQFLFEYFSETQRNKGNFPGRFSGRQFSNSRSEMNVSTLELGDSALYLCASSLGQIAETASGNTIYFGEGSWLTVV.

This clonotype was detected many times. The chain carries TRBV20-1 and TRBJ2-1; 7 bases line up with TRBD2. The CDR3 is made up of 14 amino acids. The germline gives CDR1 DFQATT, CDR2 SNEGSKA (reference sequence). The trim removed 3 bases at V and 11 bases at J, leaving 13 bases unmatched. CDR3 residues: CSASSPGGHQQQFF. The CDR3 DNA reads TGCAGTGCTAGCAGTCCGGGGGGTCATCAGCAGCAGTTCTTC.

Regarding this clonotype: The likely explanation is a read error, given a far larger clone one base away. The conserved closing phenylalanine or tryptophan is absent in this CDR3, likely reflecting a read error. The chain has TRBV3-1 and TRBJ2-1; D may match TRBD1 or TRBD2 (5 bases each). Trimming removed 5 bases at V and 5 bases at J, with 13 bases between. CDR3 size: 14 residues. Germline V gives CDR1 LGHDT, CDR2 YNNKEL (reference sequence). CDR3 amino acids: CASSSPGTHNEQFL. The CDR3 DNA reads as TGTGCCAGCAGCTCTCCCGGGACCCACAATGAGCAGTTCCTC.

This clonotype was detected only a few times. Being one base from a much bigger clone, this may be a read error. It is likely a read error, because the conserved phenylalanine at the end of the CDR3 is missing. The chain links TRBV29-1 to TRBJ2-7, with TRBD2 matching over 9 bases. Germline CDR1 and CDR2: SQVTM and ANQGSEA. With V trimmed by 4 bases and J by 4 bases, 2 bases remained unmatched. The CDR3 is made up of 12 amino acids. The CDR3, as DNA: TGCAGCGTTGGGCTAGCGGGGTACGAGCAGTACTTG. Protein product: CSVGLAGYEQYL.

A remark on this clonotype: One junction end disagrees with the germline gene, perhaps due to a read error. This chain connects TRBV12-3 or TRBV12-4 to TRBJ2-7; 7 bases agree with TRBD1. The CDR3 spans 14 residues. The CDR3 loop reads CASSLGDRTYERYF. The CDR3 nucleotides are TGTGCCAGCAGTTTAGGGGACAGAACCTACGAGCGGTACTTC.

This clonotype was seen many times. The J gene is TRBJ1-1, the V gene TRBV6-1, with 9 bases lining up with TRBD1. CDR1 is MNHNS, CDR2 SASEGT, per germline. The CDR3 is 12 amino acids. The ends lost 4 bases at V and 10 bases at J; junction bases unmatched: 4. CDR3 nucleotides: TGTGCCAGCAGTGTCCAGACAGGGGGAGCTTTCTTT. Translation: CASSVQTGGAFF.

Only a few counts were recorded for this clonotype. The chain is built from TRBV5-4 and TRBJ2-5; 11 bases fit TRBD2. Losses at the gene ends were 4 bases for V and 2 bases for J; bases not matched to a gene: 4. CDR1 and CDR2 from the germline V gene are SGHNT and YYREEE (reference sequence). The CDR3 runs 15 residues. As DNA, the CDR3 is TGTGCCAGCAGCCCTAGCGGGGGGTTTCAAGAGACCCAGTACTTC. It yields the protein CASSPSGGFQETQYF.

This clonotype was counted many times. This chain connects TRBV27 to TRBJ2-7; 8 nucleotides align to TRBD1. V lost 3 bases, J lost 4 bases, and 8 bases stayed unmatched. The CDR3 covers 15 residues. Germline V gene lookup returns CDR1 MNHEY and CDR2 SMNVEV (reference sequence). CDR3 nucleotides: TGTGCCAGCAGTTTCCACGGACAGGGAAGATACGAGCAGTACTTC. Translating it yields CASSFHGQGRYEQYF.

This chain joins TRBV6-1 and TRBJ2-7; possible D gene TRBD1, 6 bases. V was shortened by 7 bases and J by 1 base, with 11 bases between the two germline ends. The CDR3 loop spans 13 amino acids. Per the germline V gene, CDR1 is MNHNS and CDR2 is SASEGT. CDR3 in amino acids: CASIRGGSYEQYF. In nucleotides, the CDR3 is TGTGCCAGCATCAGGGGCGGATCCTACGAGCAGTACTTC.

This clonotype was seen at least ten times. V and J are TRBV2 and TRBJ2-2, with 12 bases aligning to TRBD1. The CDR3 is 15 amino acids. Germline V CDR1 and CDR2: SNHLY, FYNNEI. Trimming took 6 bases from V and 5 from J; bases not matched to a gene: 4. The CDR3: CASRTGQGATGELFF. The DNA for the CDR3 is TGTGCCAGCAGGACGGGACAGGGGGCGACCGGGGAGCTGTTTTTT.

This clonotype was counted at least ten times. The rearrangement joins TRBV5-1 to TRBJ1-4; D is possibly TRBD1 (5 bases). The CDR3 is made up of 15 amino acids. Per the germline V gene, CDR1 is SGHRS and CDR2 is YFSETQ. V lost 0 bases and J lost 5, with 11 bases in between. The CDR3 loop reads CASSLVGPINEKLFF. The CDR3 DNA is TGCGCCAGCAGCTTGGTGGGACCGATAAATGAAAAACTGTTTTTT. Complete variable domain (other parts from reference TRBV5-1 and TRBJ1-4): KAGVTQTPRYLIKTRGQQVTLSCSPISGHRSVSWYQQTPGQGLQFLFEYFSETQRNKGNFPGRFSGRQFSNSRSEMNVSTLELGDSALYLCASSLVGPINEKLFFGSGTQLSVL.

The chain joins TRBV15 to TRBJ2-5, with 10 positions matching TRBD2. CDR1 and CDR2 from the germline V gene are LNHNV and YYDKDF (reference sequence). Trimming cost V 1 base and J 5 bases; bases outside gene matches: 7. The CDR3 is 16 residues long. The CDR3 DNA reads as TGTGCCACCAGCAGAGTAAGCGGGGGGGCCAGGGAGACCCAGTACTTC. Translation gives CATSRVSGGARETQYF.

This clonotype came up a few times. V and J are TRBV7-6 and TRBJ1-5, with D possibly matching TRBD1 (5 bases). The CDR3 runs to 14 residues. The germline V gene encodes CDR1 SGHVS and CDR2 FNYEAQ. V lost 2 bases and J 3 bases, leaving 8 bases between the germline ends. The CDR3 spells CASSLQGPNQPQHF. CDR3 nucleotides: TGTGCCAGCAGCTTACAGGGCCCCAATCAGCCCCAGCATTTT.

This clonotype was observed many times. The chain carries TRBV12-3 or TRBV12-4 and TRBJ2-3; TRBD2 is a possible D gene (7 bases). This CDR3 contains 15 residues. V lost 3 bases and J lost 4, with 14 bases in between. CDR3 in DNA: TGTGCCAGCAGTTTCGGGCGGGGGCCCGCAGATACGCAGTATTTT. The encoded protein is CASSFGRGPADTQYF.

Of note for this clonotype: This may stem from a read error, because a much larger clone lies one nucleotide away. The chain links TRBV2 to TRBJ2-5; 8 bases map to TRBD2. The CDR3 is made up of 15 amino acids. Germline loops: CDR1 SNHLY, CDR2 FYNNEI. The CDR3 loop reads CASSLSGVLRETHYF. Written as DNA, the CDR3 is TGTGCCAGCAGTCTTAGCGGGGTCTTACGGGAGACCCACTACTTC.

Notes on this clonotype: This may stem from a read error, because a much larger clone lies one nucleotide away. The chain uses TRBV6-1 and TRBJ2-4; weak D call: TRBD2 (6 bases). Germline CDR1 is MNHNS and CDR2 is SASEGT. The CDR3 sequence is 14 residues long. Trimming took off 3 bases at V and 8 bases at J, with 14 bases between the two ends. DNA for the CDR3: TGTGCCAGCAGTGAGCTGCAGGGAGGACACATTCAGTACTTC. Translated, it gives CASSELQGGHIQYF.

This clonotype was counted between two and nine times. The rearrangement links TRBV7-9 to TRBJ2-7; tentatively, D is TRBD1 (6 bases). CDR3 length: 15 amino acids. Germline CDR1 is SEHNR and CDR2 is FQNEAQ (reference sequence). The ends were cut back, 1 base at V and 3 bases at J, with 13 bases in the middle. This CDR3 is CASSLGDTLRYEQYF. The CDR3 region has the DNA TGTGCCAGCAGCTTAGGGGACACACTTCGCTACGAGCAGTACTTC. The whole variable domain, remainder taken from reference TRBV7-9 and TRBJ2-7, is DTGVSQNPRHKITKRGQNVTFRCDPISEHNRLYWYRQTLGQGPEFLTYFQNEAQLEKSRLLSDRFSAERPKGSFSTLEIQRTEQGDSAMYLCASSLGDTLRYEQYFGPGTRLTVT.

The sample holds many counts of this clonotype. The chain has TRBV11-2 and TRBJ1-2; D gene ambiguous. Trimming removed 5 bases from V and 8 bases from J, with 15 bases in between. Germline lookup yields CDR1 SGHAT and CDR2 FQNNGV. This CDR3 contains 13 residues. CDR3 nucleotide sequence: TGTGCCAGCAGCCTCGCAAGTCAGAACGGCTACACCTTC. It is translated as CASSLASQNGYTF.

This clonotype was detected many times. The J gene is TRBJ1-2, the V gene TRBV20-1, with TRBD1 matching over 7 bases. CDR3 length equals 13 residues. Per germline, CDR1 DFQATT and CDR2 SNEGSKA (reference sequence). Trimming at V came to 3 bases and at J to 8 bases, leaving 9 bases not matched to a gene. The CDR3 DNA sequence: TGCAGTGCTAGTAGAGGGGGCGCGGGAGGCTACACCTTC. Protein: CSASRGGAGGYTF.

This clonotype was counted ten times or more. The CDR3 protein is CASSATGGTEAFF. The CDR3 nucleotides read TGTGCCAGCAGCGCGACAGGGGGGACTGAAGCTTTCTTT. The chain is built from TRBV7-2 and TRBJ1-1, with 9 bases identical to TRBD1. Germline lookup yields CDR1 SGHTA and CDR2 FQGNSA. Trimming at V came to 5 bases and at J to 5 bases, leaving 3 bases not matched to a gene. The CDR3 extends over 13 amino acids.

The chain has TRBV19 and TRBJ1-5; D may be TRBD1 (5 bases). The CDR3 length is 15 residues. The V gene's germline CDR1 is LNHDA and CDR2 SQIVND (reference sequence). Trimming took off 11 bases at V and 2 bases at J, with 19 bases between the two ends. The CDR3 region is CAAGEGLGRNQPQHF. The CDR3, as DNA: TGTGCCGCTGGCGAGGGGCTCGGTCGCAATCAGCCCCAGCATTTT. The full variable domain, with the rest looked up from reference TRBV19 and TRBJ1-5, is DGGITQSPKYLFRKEGQNVTLSCEQNLNHDAMYWYRQDPGQGLRLIYYSQIVNDFQKGDIAEGYSVSREKKESFPLTVTSAQKNPTAFYLCAAGEGLGRNQPQHFGDGTRLSIL.

The chain has TRBV12-3 or TRBV12-4 and TRBJ1-1; 8 bases map to TRBD1. The CDR3 contains 15 residues. With 3 bases clipped from V and 6 bases from J, the junction kept 9 bases outside the gene matches. The CDR3 bases are TGTGCCAGCAGTTTGCGCCAGGGGGCCGATTCTGAAGCTTTCTTT. Protein product: CASSLRQGADSEAFF.

This clonotype was seen ten or more times. V usage is TRBV12-3 or TRBV12-4 and J usage is TRBJ2-1; 11 bases fit TRBD2. V lost 6 bases to trimming and J lost 4 bases; unmatched junction nucleotides: 5. This CDR3 has 15 residues. CDR3 region: CASRVAGGSYNEQFF. As DNA, the CDR3 is TGTGCCAGCAGGGTAGCGGGGGGGTCTTACAATGAGCAGTTCTTC.